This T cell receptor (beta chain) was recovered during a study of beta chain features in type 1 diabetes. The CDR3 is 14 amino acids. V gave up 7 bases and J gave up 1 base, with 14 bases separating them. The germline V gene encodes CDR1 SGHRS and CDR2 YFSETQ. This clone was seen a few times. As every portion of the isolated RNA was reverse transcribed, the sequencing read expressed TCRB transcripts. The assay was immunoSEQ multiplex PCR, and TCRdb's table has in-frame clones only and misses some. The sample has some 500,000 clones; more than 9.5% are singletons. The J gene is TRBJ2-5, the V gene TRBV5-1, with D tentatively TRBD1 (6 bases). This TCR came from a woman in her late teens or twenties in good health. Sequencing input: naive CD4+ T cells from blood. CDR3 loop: CASVGQTSQETQYF. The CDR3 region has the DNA TGCGCCAGCGTTGGACAGACTTCCCAAGAGACCCAGTACTTC.